This T cell receptor beta chain is drawn from a study of shared clonotypes between healthy human individuals. Whole-study results and caveats: Clonotypes not shared had lower generation probabilities than those common to all four donors. The sampled material consisted only of blood, and tissue repertoires are likely to differ.

Using immunoSEQ multiplex PCR, the repertoire was profiled, and TCRdb retains in-frame clones only, with some absent. This repertoire shows around 690,000 clones, about 90% found once; its top ten account for about 33%. On this clone: Its antigen is unidentified.

The sequencing input was memory CD8+ T cells from PBMCs. The subset was: CD45RO+ cells pooled with CCR7-negative TemRA cells. This TCR came from a man younger than 35 in good health. Some clones in this sample may be carry-over from other donors' samples.

CDR3 sequence (DNA): TGTGCCAGCAGCCTAGACTACGAGCAGTACTTC. It specifies CASSLDYEQYF. The V gene is TRBV7-8, the J gene TRBJ2-7; no reliable D call. V was shortened by 5 bases and J by 3 bases, with 5 bases between the two germline ends. Germline CDR1 reads SGHVS; CDR2 reads FQNEAQ. The CDR3 length is 11 residues.